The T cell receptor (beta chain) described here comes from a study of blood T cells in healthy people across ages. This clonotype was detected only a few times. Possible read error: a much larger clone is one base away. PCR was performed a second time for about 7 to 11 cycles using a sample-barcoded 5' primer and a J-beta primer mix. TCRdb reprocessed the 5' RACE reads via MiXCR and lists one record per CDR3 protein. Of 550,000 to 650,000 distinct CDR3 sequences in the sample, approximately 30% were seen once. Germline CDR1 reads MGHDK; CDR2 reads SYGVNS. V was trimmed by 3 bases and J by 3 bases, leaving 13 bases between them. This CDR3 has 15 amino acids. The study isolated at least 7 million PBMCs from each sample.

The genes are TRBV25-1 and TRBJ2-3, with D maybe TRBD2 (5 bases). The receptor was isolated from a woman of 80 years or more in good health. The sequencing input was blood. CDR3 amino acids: CASSEIAGRTDTQYF. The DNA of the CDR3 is TGTGCCAGCAGTGAGATCGCGGGTAGAACAGATACGCAGTATTTT. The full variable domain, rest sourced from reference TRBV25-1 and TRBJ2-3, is EADIYQTPRYLVIGTGKKITLECSQTMGHDKMYWYQQDPGMELHLIHYSYGVNSTEKGDLSSESTVSRIRTEHFPLTLESARPSHTSQYLCASSEIAGRTDTQYFGPGTRLTVL.